These T cell receptor beta chains were read from a single sample in a study of T cell repertoires in cytomegalovirus infection. Which antigens these TCRs recognize remains unknown. MiXCR, run by TCRdb on the reads, gives a single entry per CDR3 protein. The sample has approximately 770,000 distinct CDR3 sequences; 25% to 30% are singletons. Sequencing used cultured CD8+ T cells from PBMCs, obtained from culture after CMV antigen stimulation. These TCRs come from a human donor in good health (CMV status not recorded). Some clones in this sample may be carry-over from other donors' samples. The conserved cysteine and the conserved F or W are not part of the CDR3 here. Each record gives: V gene, CDR3 protein.

>TRBV27
ASSRAAAYEQY
>TRBV28
ASSDPQGVAETQY
>TRBV6-4
ASKADGNTEAF
>TRBV27
ASSHLLGPGRNTGELF
>TRBV29-1
SVQIASSYEQY
>TRBV9
ASSPGGPNSPLH
>TRBV27
ASSLPPGPPKGPYNEQF
>TRBV9
ASSVSGFITEAF
>TRBV29-1
SVSGGRSTDTQY
>TRBV24-1
ATSEGDRYQETQY
>TRBV7-9
ASSPTSGTGRRETQY
>TRBV2
ASSLPGPISEAF
>TRBV7-6
ASSFGTVGTDTQY
>TRBV7-9
ASSLSTADTQY
>TRBV11-1
ASSSDREKTGELF
>TRBV6-6
ASSYVNAGGRHNEQF
>TRBV27
ASSHLGYPLYEQY
>TRBV18
ASSPSLRGTGEQYGYT
>TRBV7-2
ASSLTQGSYNEQF
>TRBV6-6
ASSPRSGGKADEQF
>TRBV20-1
SARQRGSGTGELF
>TRBV3-1
ASSQGASGEAF
>TRBV7-2
ASSSHGGTGLYNEQF
>TRBV5-6
ASSRLAAGPMNSPLH
>TRBV7-2
ASSLSGTANTEAF
>TRBV19
ASSIVGQGGTGELF
>TRBV6-1
ASMSIGGKVNEKLF
>TRBV7-9
ASSSSPATYGYT
>TRBV6-1
ASSYEGDYGYT
>TRBV4-1
ASSPQGAARIAF
>TRBV27
ASSWTPSSYEQY
>TRBV12-5
ASGLVTGSSSYNEQF
>TRBV19
ASTIGGIPQH
>TRBV7-8
ASGSEGRSNQPQH
>TRBV27
ASSVSGTALTDTQY
>TRBV12-3/TRBV12-4
ASSEGGWETQY
>TRBV28
ASSSVRGEETQY
>TRBV13
ASSPGQGINEQY
>TRBV6-5
ASSYGGASTDTQY